The 26 T cell receptor beta chains given below trace back to one sample, sequenced in a study of vaccination and CD4 T cells after COVID-19. The assay that was used to sequence DNA from cultured CD4+ T cells was the Oncomine TCR Beta short-read assay. TCRdb re-derived calls from the PCR reads in MiXCR, one entry per CDR3 protein. Of about 15,000 distinct CDR3 sequences listed, under 85% are singletons. Their antigen targets remain unknown. This sample's treatment: approximately 9-day PBMC culture with coronavirus spike peptide pools or control peptides (ViraFEST assay). Sequenced material: CD4+ T cells from blood, cultured in vitro. These receptors were taken from a human donor who had recovered from COVID-19.

The chain is built from TRBV11-2 and TRBJ1-1; unclear D gene. V gave up 0 bases and J gave up 5 bases, with 13 bases separating them. Germline values: CDR1 SGHAT, CDR2 FQNNGV. CDR3 length equals 15 residues. Written as DNA, the CDR3 is TGTGCCAGCAGCTTAGATCGGAGGGCCGAGACTGAAGCTTTCTTT. It is translated as CASSLDRRAETEAFF. Drawing the rest from reference TRBV11-2 and TRBJ1-1, the complete variable domain is EAGVAQSPRYKIIEKRQSVAFWCNPISGHATLYWYQQILGQGPKLLIQFQNNGVVDDSQLPKDRFSAERLKGVDSTLKIQPAKLEDSAVYLCASSLDRRAETEAFFGQGTRLTVV.

The chain uses TRBV27 and TRBJ1-1, with D possibly TRBD1 on 5 matching bases. The CDR3 runs 15 residues. Deletions cut 4 bases from V and 1 base from J, with 13 bases between. From germline, CDR1 is MNHEY and CDR2 SMNVEV (reference sequence). CDR3 in amino acids: CASSSKGTANTEAFF. The CDR3 DNA sequence: TGTGCCAGCAGTTCCAAGGGGACTGCGAACACTGAAGCTTTCTTT.

The chain recombines TRBV20-1 with TRBJ2-1, with D possibly matching TRBD1 (5 bases). Germline V gives CDR1 DFQATT, CDR2 SNEGSKA (reference sequence). CDR3 length: 15 residues. With 1 base removed from V and 4 bases from J, the gap between germline ends came to 14 bases. The chain's CDR3 is CSARGDSPVYNEQFF. The CDR3 DNA sequence: TGCAGTGCTAGAGGAGACAGTCCCGTTTACAATGAGCAGTTCTTC.

This clonotype was seen just once. The rearrangement links TRBV7-2 to TRBJ2-2; 12 bases align to TRBD2. Germline values: CDR1 SGHTA, CDR2 FQGNSA. This CDR3 region has 16 residues. The ends lost 1 base at V and 6 bases at J; junction bases unmatched: 3. CDR3 bases: TGTGCCAGCAGCTTAGTTCTAGCGGGGGGGTCCGGGGAGCTGTTTTTT. Translating gives CASSLVLAGGSGELFF.

V usage is TRBV20-1 and J usage is TRBJ2-1, with a possible D match to TRBD2 (5 bases). The CDR3 has 16 residues. V lost 6 bases, J lost 0 bases, and 18 bases lay in between. Germline-derived CDR1 and CDR2 are DFQATT and SNEGSKA (reference sequence). The CDR3 DNA sequence: TGCAGTGCGAACAATGGACTGCCGGCCTCCTACAATGAGCAGTTCTTC. Residues: CSANNGLPASYNEQFF.

This clonotype came up a few times. V is TRBV6-2 or TRBV6-3 and J is TRBJ1-5, with a weak D call TRBD1 (5 bases). The CDR3 length is 15 residues. CDR1 is MNHEY and CDR2 is SVGEGT in the germline V gene. V was shortened by 7 bases and J by 0 bases, with 13 bases between the two germline ends. The CDR3 here is CASNLQGYSNQPQHF. The CDR3 DNA is TGTGCCAGCAATCTGCAGGGCTATAGCAATCAGCCCCAGCATTTT.

This rearrangement joins TRBV19 to TRBJ1-6, with TRBD1 identical over 8 bases. CDR1 and CDR2 from the germline V gene are LNHDA and SQIVND (reference sequence). The CDR3 loop spans 15 amino acids. Trimming took 1 base from V and 8 from J; bases not matched to a gene: 4. The CDR3 spells CASSIGDRSHSPLHF. In DNA form, the CDR3 reads TGTGCCAGTAGTATAGGGGACAGGAGCCATTCACCCCTCCACTTT.

V gene TRBV7-9 combines with J gene TRBJ1-1, with a possible D match to TRBD1 (5 bases). Germline assignment: CDR1 SEHNR and CDR2 FQNEAQ (reference sequence). Trimming removed 3 bases from V and 6 bases from J, with 11 bases in between. This CDR3 comprises 13 residues. The CDR3 DNA follows: TGTGCCAGCAGCTTGATTTTAGGGGCTGAAGCTTTCTTT. It translates to CASSLILGAEAFF.

This clonotype turned up a few times. The gene calls are TRBV6-2 or TRBV6-3 and TRBJ2-5; D gene unclear. The germline CDR1 and CDR2 sequences are MNHEY and SVGEGT. This CDR3 spans 13 amino acids. Trimming took 7 bases from V and 3 from J, leaving 12 bases between them. CDR3 protein: CASKVWEKETQYF. The CDR3 nucleotides are TGTGCCAGCAAGGTCTGGGAAAAAGAGACCCAGTACTTC.

V usage is TRBV6-5 and J usage is TRBJ1-2; a possible D gene is TRBD1 (6 bases). CDR1 is MNHEY and CDR2 is SVGAGI in the germline V gene. The V gene lost 4 bases and the J gene lost 3 bases, with 21 bases spanning the gap. The CDR3 covers 17 residues. The CDR3 region has the DNA TGTGCCAGCAGTTTGATTACAGGGTACAGTTCCTACTATGGCTACACCTTC. As protein: CASSLITGYSSYYGYTF.

V gene TRBV28 combines with J gene TRBJ1-2; D remains unclear. Germline CDR1 and CDR2: MDHEN and SYDVKM. Trimming removed 4 bases at V and 0 bases at J, with 9 bases between. CDR3 size: 14 residues. The CDR3 DNA reads TGTGCCAGCAGTTCCTCCGGAGCTAACTATGGCTACACCTTC. Protein sequence: CASSSSGANYGYTF.

This chain uses TRBV27 with TRBJ2-5; D call uncertain. V dropped 1 base and J dropped 5 bases, with 11 bases sitting between them. This CDR3 has 14 amino acids. Germline values: CDR1 MNHEY, CDR2 SMNVEV (reference sequence). DNA of the CDR3: TGTGCCAGCAGTTTATTCGGCAGGATCGAGACCCAGTACTTC. Translated: CASSLFGRIETQYF.

The chain recombines TRBV27 with TRBJ2-6, with 7 bases identical to TRBD1. The germline gives CDR1 MNHEY, CDR2 SMNVEV (reference sequence). The CDR3 is 18 amino acids. V gave up 3 bases and J gave up 3 bases; unmatched junction bases: 11. The CDR3 DNA reads as TGTGCCAGCAGTTTCAGACGAGGGGGCGCGGGTGGGGCCAACGTCCTGACTTTC. Translated, it gives CASSFRRGGAGGANVLTF.

CDR3 DNA sequence: TGTGCCAGCGAACGGCTACTCTCAGGGGAGCAGTTCTTC. This sequence encodes CASERLLSGEQFF. The rearrangement links TRBV6-1 to TRBJ2-1, with D maybe TRBD1 (5 bases). There are 13 residues in the CDR3. Deletions cut 8 bases from V and 10 bases from J, with 18 bases between. Germline V CDR1 and CDR2: MNHNS, SASEGT.

The chain is built from TRBV24-1 and TRBJ2-7; D could derive from TRBD1 or TRBD2 (5 bases each). This CDR3 spans 15 amino acids. V was trimmed by 5 bases and J by 2 bases, leaving 15 bases between them. CDR1 is KGHDR and CDR2 is SFDVKD in the germline V gene. The CDR3 is CATSASGTETYEQYF. The CDR3 nucleotides are TGTGCCACCAGTGCCTCCGGGACGGAGACCTACGAGCAGTACTTC.

The chain joins TRBV7-2 to TRBJ2-5; D remains unclear. The CDR3 has 15 amino acids. V shed 4 bases and J shed 3 bases, with 15 bases lying between them. Germline V CDR1 and CDR2: SGHTA, FQGNSA. The CDR3 DNA sequence: TGTGCCAGCAGCTCGGTGTCAGCAAGTGAAGAGACCCAGTACTTC. Residues: CASSSVSASEETQYF.

The chain uses TRBV20-1 and TRBJ1-5; D not resolved. This CDR3 has 12 residues. Germline CDR1 is DFQATT and CDR2 is SNEGSKA (reference sequence). The V gene lost 6 bases and the J gene lost 7 bases, with 13 bases spanning the gap. The CDR3 is CSAGGPRQPQHF. The CDR3 bases are TGCAGTGCAGGAGGCCCTAGACAGCCCCAGCATTTT.

V is TRBV7-8 and J is TRBJ1-5; weak D call: TRBD1 (5 bases). The V end was cut by 2 bases, the J end by 5 bases, with 7 bases between. CDR3 length: 13 amino acids. Germline loops: CDR1 SGHVS, CDR2 FQNEAQ. CDR3 DNA: TGTGCCAGCAGCTTAAAAGGGGATCAGCCCCAGCATTTT. It is translated as CASSLKGDQPQHF.

The chain recombines TRBV7-2 with TRBJ2-1, with no clear D. This CDR3 contains 15 residues. Trimming cost V 4 bases and J 0 bases, with 10 bases left between them. CDR1 and CDR2 (germline): SGHTA, FQGNSA. The DNA of the CDR3 is TGTGCCAGCAGCTCACAGCTGAGCTCCTACAATGAGCAGTTCTTC. Translating it yields CASSSQLSSYNEQFF. Combining the CDR3 with reference TRBV7-2 and TRBJ2-1 gives the whole variable domain GAGVSQSPSNKVTEKGKDVELRCDPISGHTALYWYRQSLGQGLEFLIYFQGNSAPDKSGLPSDRFSAERTGGSVSTLTIQRTQQEDSAVYLCASSSQLSSYNEQFFGPGTRLTVL.

This clonotype has more than one count but fewer than ten. V and J are TRBV20-1 and TRBJ1-6; no clear D gene. The V end lost 0 bases, the J end lost 7 bases, and 7 bases lay between the germline ends. CDR1 and CDR2 (germline): DFQATT, SNEGSKA (reference sequence). CDR3 size: 13 residues. CDR3 sequence: CSARDSQNSPLHF. CDR3 nucleotides: TGCAGTGCTAGAGATTCGCAAAATTCACCCCTCCACTTT.

The gene calls are TRBV6-1 and TRBJ1-6, with D unclear. The CDR3 has 12 residues. Trimming took off 5 bases at V and 13 bases at J, with 12 bases between the two ends. Per the germline V gene, CDR1 is MNHNS and CDR2 is SASEGT. DNA of the CDR3: TGTGCCAGCAGTCCATACAGAGGTCCCCTCCACTTT. Its translation: CASSPYRGPLHF.

This clonotype occurred once. The V gene is TRBV6-1, the J gene TRBJ1-2; 8 nucleotides line up with TRBD1. V lost 6 bases and J lost 7; bases outside the gene matches: 13. Germline V gene lookup returns CDR1 MNHNS and CDR2 SASEGT. This CDR3 region has 15 residues. In DNA, the CDR3 is TGTGCCAGCAGAAAAACCACCGGACAGGGTGGTGGCTACACCTTC. Its translation is CASRKTTGQGGGYTF.

V and J are TRBV6-1 and TRBJ1-2, with 7 bases fitting TRBD1. V dropped 6 bases and J dropped 2; count of bases not matched to a gene: 9. This CDR3 spans 15 amino acids. Germline-derived CDR1 and CDR2 are MNHNS and SASEGT. The CDR3 DNA reads TGTGCCAGCAGACCCACAGGGGCCCTAAACTATGGCTACACCTTC. Protein product: CASRPTGALNYGYTF.

The chain links TRBV15 to TRBJ2-7; maybe TRBD2 (5 bases). V lost 2 bases and J 6 bases, leaving 11 bases between the germline ends. Germline CDR1 LNHNV, CDR2 YYDKDF (reference sequence). There are 13 residues in the CDR3. DNA for the CDR3: TGTGCCACCAGCAGACCAGGAGGAGGCGAGCAGTACTTC. This encodes CATSRPGGGEQYF.

V usage is TRBV6-5 and J usage is TRBJ2-7; D is uncertain. Deletions cut 2 bases from V and 4 bases from J, with 9 bases between. The CDR3 has 13 residues. The germline V gene has CDR1 MNHEY and CDR2 SVGAGI. In DNA, the CDR3 is TGTGCCAGCAGTTACAACCCCCGGTACGAGCAGTACTTC. It is translated as CASSYNPRYEQYF.

This chain links TRBV30 with TRBJ2-1; D unclear. CDR3 length: 13 residues. Germline V gene lookup returns CDR1 GTSNPN and CDR2 SVGIG (reference sequence). As DNA, the CDR3 is TGTGCGCAGACTGCGAGCTCCTACAATGAGCAGTTCTTC. This translates into CAQTASSYNEQFF.